Described below is a single TCR beta chain sequence and its context. It lacks a known antigen. A much more abundant neighbour one base away suggests this may be a read error. This entry belongs to a study of T cells in Graves' hyperthyroidism and ophthalmopathy (dated by TCRdb to the late 2010s). Background on the whole study: Peripheral blood samples were taken at initial diagnosis, before any treatment was given. TCR V-J signatures able to tell the groups apart were searched for in a discovery cohort of 100 patients, of whom under 45 had Graves' ophthalmopathy and around 56 had stable Graves' hyperthyroidism. Whether ophthalmopathy could be predicted prospectively was tested in an independent validation cohort made up of approximately 19 hyperthyroidism patients plus 17 patients who later progressed to ophthalmopathy. The approximately 100 discovery patients were randomly divided into training and test sets at a 7:3 ratio. Thyroid tissue and blood T-cell repertoires from six or seven Graves' hyperthyroidism patients were also compared in the study. Following sampling, methimazole starting at 30 mg daily was given to hyperthyroidism patients, and high-dose intravenous methylprednisolone was given to ophthalmopathy patients. TCR Vbeta CDR3 sequencing of 140 or so peripheral blood samples (more than 40 ophthalmopathy, roughly 72 hyperthyroidism and approximately 17 progressor patients) is reported in the paper. Overall study results and their limits: Sample size was not statistically predetermined, and blinding of investigators to group allocation was not performed. A model built on a 13 V-J signature distinguished ophthalmopathy from stable hyperthyroidism, reaching roughly 88% sensitivity and about 81% specificity in cross-validation and 80%/75% in testing. Most expanded thyroid clonotypes (frequency above 0.001) were also detected in blood, a finding suggesting that blood repertoires may reflect thyroid immune responses. During validation, the model predicted progression to ophthalmopathy a median of roughly six months ahead of onset, with roughly 65% sensitivity and about 72% specificity.

Stable Graves' hyperthyroidism was defined as the absence of progression to ophthalmopathy over 18 months of follow-up. Hyperthyroidism patients were newly diagnosed, with disease duration under 2 months, and aged 18 to 65 years. Patients with uncontrolled infections, other autoimmune diseases, pregnancy or lactation were excluded. Diagnoses were based on clinical symptoms, serum thyroxine and TRAb, thyroid ultrasound and orbital computed tomography. PBMCs were isolated from about 9 ml of fresh peripheral blood by Ficoll-Paque density gradient centrifugation. Total RNA was extracted using Trizol reagent, and RNA quality was assessed on an Agilent 2100 Bioanalyzer. The TCR beta CDR3 regions were amplified from RNA transcripts. The first round of RT-PCR for the TCR CDR3 was performed with the HTBI primer set and the Qiagen OneStep RT-PCR kit. A second multiplex PCR round built the libraries, followed by size selection and purification. Sequencing of the libraries was done on an Illumina HiSeq2000 using paired-end 100 bp reads. In the authors' own workflow: SOAPnuke was used to process the raw data, removing reads that contained adapters or uncalled bases, had a mean Phred below 15, or lacked an exact match to the constant primer or identifier. COPE v1.2.5 was used to merge high-quality paired reads, and clonotypes were defined as unique nucleotide sequences. Clonotypes were aligned to IMGT TRBV, TRBD and TRBJ reference segments using MiTCR v1.1. Only V-J combinations with frequency above 0.0001, covering approximately 99% of repertoires, were analysed. A TCS score was defined as the ratio of F50 (clonal expansion) to E x V (chaos), with BLOSUM62-based TCRdist applied between CDR3 peptides within each V-J. Welch's t-statistics and random forest reduced around 510 V-J features to 10 to 15, which were used in a naive Bayes classifier (R e1071). TCRdb reanalyzed the raw reads on its own, using fastp at Q25 for trimming and MiXCR for clone calling, and kept in-frame beta chains. Every CDR3 protein is listed once, alongside the most common genes and DNA of its rows. TCRdb's processing, not the authors', yielded these V and J calls. This sample comprises roughly 380,000 distinct CDR3 sequences, approximately 14% of them detected only once. The ten largest clones add up to 5.3% of the sample.

Material for sequencing was blood. This TCR was sampled from a woman in her late teens or twenties with Graves' hyperthyroidism.

The DNA sequence is TGTGCCAGCAGCTTACAGGGTACCATTAACTATGGCTACACCTTC. This yields the protein CASSLQGTINYGYTF. The V and J genes are TRBV11-2 and TRBJ1-2; the D gene is perhaps TRBD1, from 5 matching bases. The CDR3 starts with the cysteine, ends with the phenylalanine, and has 15 residues. Just the 45-base CDR3 DNA is kept, in frame starting at base 1. The germline ends are 11 bases apart after V is trimmed by 2 bases and J by 1 base. Via the germline V gene, CDR1 is SGHAT and CDR2 FQNNGV. The CDR3, completed at both ends by the reference TRBV11-2 and TRBJ1-2 genes, gives the full variable domain EAGVAQSPRYKIIEKRQSVAFWCNPISGHATLYWYQQILGQGPKLLIQFQNNGVVDDSQLPKDRFSAERLKGVDSTLKIQPAKLEDSAVYLCASSLQGTINYGYTFGSGTRLTVV.